This T cell receptor (beta chain) was identified during a study of blood T cell repertoires in COVID-19. Repertoires were generated with immunoSEQ multiplex PCR, while TCRdb's copy carries only in-frame clones and drops some. This sample yields roughly 120,000 clones, of which about 87% are seen a single time; approximately 1.1% belongs to the top ten. Trimming took 4 bases from V and 11 from J, leaving 17 bases between them. The germline gives CDR1 LGHDT, CDR2 YNNKEL (reference sequence). The CDR3 consists of 13 residues. The clonotype was recovered from a human donor in a cohort sampled during active COVID-19. The chain joins TRBV3-1 (or the pseudogene TRBV3-2) to TRBJ1-1; the D is unclear. The sample was peripheral blood. The chain's CDR3 is CASSLLTDPGAFF. The CDR3 DNA reads TGTGCCAGCAGCCTCCTAACGGACCCGGGGGCTTTCTTT.